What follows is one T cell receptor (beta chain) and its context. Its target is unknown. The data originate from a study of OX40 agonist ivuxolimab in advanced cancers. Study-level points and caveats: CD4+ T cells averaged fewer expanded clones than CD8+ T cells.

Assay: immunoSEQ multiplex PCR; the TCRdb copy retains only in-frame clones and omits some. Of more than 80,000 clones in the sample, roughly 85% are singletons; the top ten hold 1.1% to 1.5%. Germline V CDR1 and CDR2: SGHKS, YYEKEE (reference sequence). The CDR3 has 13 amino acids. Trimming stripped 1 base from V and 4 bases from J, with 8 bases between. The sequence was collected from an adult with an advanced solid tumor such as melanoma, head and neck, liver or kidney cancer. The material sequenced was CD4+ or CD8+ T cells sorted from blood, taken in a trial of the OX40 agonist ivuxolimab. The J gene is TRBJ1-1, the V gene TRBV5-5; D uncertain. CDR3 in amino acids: CASSLQAGTEAFF. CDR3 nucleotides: TGTGCCAGCAGCTTGCAGGCAGGCACTGAAGCTTTCTTT.